The T cell receptor beta chain described here comes from a study of cytomegalovirus exposure and HLA in healthy donors. Study outcomes and limitations: The study recorded 160 or so TCR beta chains that were cytomegalovirus-associated. A classifier reportedly called cytomegalovirus status with high sensitivity and specificity.

For this clone: No antigen is known for it.

The validation cohort, a group of 120 subjects, included the donors and was separate from the roughly 700-subject first cohort. Assay used: immunoSEQ multiplex PCR; TCRdb lists only in-frame clones, some missing. The sample carries around 100,000 clones, around 96% recorded once. Material: PBMCs. The source of this sequence is a woman aged 18-29 years in good health and CMV-seronegative.

The chain's CDR3 is CASSRTGEGEQYF. The CDR3 DNA reads as TGTGCCAGCAGCCGGACAGGGGAGGGTGAGCAGTACTTC. The chain recombines TRBV7-9 with TRBJ2-7, with 9 nucleotides matching TRBD1. Germline V gene sequence: CDR1 SEHNR, CDR2 FQNEAQ (reference sequence). The CDR3 extends over 13 amino acids. Trimming cost V 5 bases and J 7 bases; bases outside gene matches: 6.